These 27 T cell receptor beta chains share one sample of origin, sequenced in a study of a mutant IDH1 vaccine in newly diagnosed glioma. These receptors have no identified antigens. The repertoire was sequenced with immunoSEQ multiplex PCR; TCRdb's copy has only in-frame clones and lacks some. The sample yields about 77,000 clones, about 85% seen once. Time point meaning: week 23, last vaccination. One vaccine dose held 300 ug of mutant IDH1 20-mer peptide and came with topical imiquimod. The sequencing used PBMCs, collected from a glioma patient whose treatment included an IDH1 peptide vaccine. These receptors came from a woman in her forties or fifties with glioma.

J is TRBJ2-6 and V is TRBV27; 9 bases align to TRBD1. The V segment lost 5 bases and the J segment 4 bases; nucleotides outside the gene matches: 6. Germline V lookup: CDR1 MNHEY, CDR2 SMNVEV (reference sequence). The CDR3 sequence is 16 residues long. The CDR3 is CASSAGQGYGANVLTF. The CDR3 nucleotides read TGTGCCAGCAGTGCTGGACAGGGGTACGGGGCCAACGTCCTGACTTTC.

The chain has TRBV5-1 and TRBJ2-1; D may match TRBD1 or TRBD2 (6 bases each). The CDR3 covers 15 residues. Per germline, CDR1 SGHRS and CDR2 YFSETQ. With 1 base removed from V and 5 bases from J, the gap between germline ends came to 13 bases. CDR3 DNA: TGCGCCAGCAGCTTGATACCCGGGGGCGACAATGAGCAGTTCTTC. It encodes CASSLIPGGDNEQFF.

J is TRBJ1-2 and V is TRBV12-5; D may be TRBD1 (6 bases). CDR3 size: 13 residues. Looked up from germline, CDR1 is LGHNT and CDR2 is FRNRAP. V was trimmed by 6 bases and J by 4 bases, leaving 12 bases between them. CDR3 in amino acids: CASGKMGAYGYTF. The CDR3 DNA sequence: TGTGCTAGTGGCAAGATGGGGGCCTATGGCTACACCTTC.

The rearrangement uses TRBV27 and TRBJ2-7, with D perhaps assigned TRBD1 or TRBD2 (6 bases each). The germline gives CDR1 MNHEY, CDR2 SMNVEV (reference sequence). The V end was cut by 5 bases, the J end by 3 bases, with 8 bases between. The CDR3 runs 12 residues. As DNA, the CDR3 is TGTGCCAGCAGTAAGGGGGGCTACGAGCAGTACTTC. It encodes CASSKGGYEQYF.

The chain is built from TRBV28 and TRBJ2-3, with 10 nucleotides matching TRBD2. V shed 2 bases, J shed 3 bases, and the junction held 2 bases outside the gene matches. The CDR3 is 15 residues long. The germline gives CDR1 MDHEN, CDR2 SYDVKM. The CDR3 DNA follows: TGTGCCAGCAGTTTAAGCGGGAGGGAGACAGATACGCAGTATTTT. Translation: CASSLSGRETDTQYF.

The CDR3 nucleotides read TGCGCCAGCAGCTTGCGGCCAGGGAATCAAGAGACCCAGTACTTC. It specifies CASSLRPGNQETQYF. The rearrangement joins TRBV5-1 to TRBJ2-5; the D gene is possibly TRBD1 (5 bases). Deletions cut 1 base from V and 2 bases from J, with 12 bases between. CDR1 is SGHRS and CDR2 is YFSETQ in the germline V gene. The CDR3 has 15 residues.

This clone was observed a handful of times. The V call is TRBV10-3, the J call TRBJ1-1; TRBD1 might be the D (5 bases). The CDR3 is 16 residues long. V was cut by 2 bases and J by 7 bases, with 20 bases left in between. Germline loops: CDR1 ENHRY, CDR2 SYGVKD. Written as DNA, the CDR3 is TGTGCCATCAGTGAGCCCCCTTGGGGGTCCCGGGTTGAAGCTTTCTTT. Its protein is CAISEPPWGSRVEAFF.

The V call is TRBV4-1, the J call TRBJ1-5, with D maybe TRBD1 (6 bases). CDR1 MGHRA and CDR2 YSYEKL come from the germline V gene. This CDR3 has 21 residues. V was clipped by 1 base and J by 6 bases, with 31 bases between them. The DNA for the CDR3 is TGCGCCAGCAGCCAAGGGGGATCTAACTACAGGGTGGGGCCCGCGGGTCAGCCCCAGCATTTT. The encoded protein is CASSQGGSNYRVGPAGQPQHF.

There are a few counts of this clone. This chain joins TRBV7-2 and TRBJ1-1; a possible D gene is TRBD1 (5 bases). V was clipped by 2 bases and J by 7 bases, with 11 bases between them. In germline, CDR1 is SGHTA, CDR2 FQGNSA. CDR3 length: 13 residues. CDR3: CASSLRQQGEAFF. In nucleotides, the CDR3 is TGTGCCAGCAGCTTAAGGCAGCAGGGTGAAGCTTTCTTT.

The gene calls are TRBV5-1 and TRBJ2-3, with no clear D. Between the trimmed V and J ends, which lost 4 bases and 1 base, there was a span of 13 bases. The length of the CDR3 is 15 residues. Per the germline V gene, CDR1 is SGHRS and CDR2 is YFSETQ. The CDR3 region is CASSLRHAGTDTQYF. The CDR3 DNA reads as TGCGCCAGCAGCCTACGACACGCGGGCACAGATACGCAGTATTTT. The variable domain in full, with the rest retrieved from reference TRBV5-1 and TRBJ2-3, is KAGVTQTPRYLIKTRGQQVTLSCSPISGHRSVSWYQQTPGQGLQFLFEYFSETQRNKGNFPGRFSGRQFSNSRSEMNVSTLELGDSALYLCASSLRHAGTDTQYFGPGTRLTVL.

This CDR3 is CASSLDRGREQTQYF. CDR3 nucleotides: TGTGCCAGCAGCTTAGACCGCGGGAGGGAACAGACCCAGTACTTC. The chain carries TRBV7-9 and TRBJ2-5, with 9 bases aligning to TRBD2. With V trimmed by 1 base and J by 6 bases, 6 bases remained unmatched. CDR1 is SEHNR, CDR2 FQNEAQ, per germline (reference sequence). The CDR3 totals 15 residues.

The chain recombines TRBV9 with TRBJ2-7; 10 bases line up with TRBD1. This CDR3 region has 12 residues. Germline-derived CDR1 and CDR2 are SGDLS and YYNGEE. With V trimmed by 7 bases and J by 5 bases, 3 bases remained unmatched. CDR3 sequence: CASGQGGHEQYF. For the CDR3, the DNA is TGTGCCAGCGGACAGGGGGGTCACGAGCAGTACTTC.

The chain carries TRBV29-1 and TRBJ1-1; 7 positions agree with TRBD1. Germline trimming cut 3 bases from V and 11 bases from J; bases unmatched to any gene: 6. CDR3 size: 11 residues. Germline V lookup: CDR1 SQVTM, CDR2 ANQGSEA. CDR3 coding DNA: TGCAGCGTTGACTTGGACAGGAATGCTTTCTTT. Translating it yields CSVDLDRNAFF.

This clone showed up just a few times. The chain employs TRBV7-8 and TRBJ1-6; D might be TRBD1 (6 bases). The CDR3 totals 15 residues. CDR1 SGHVS and CDR2 FQNEAQ come from the germline V gene. V was clipped by 5 bases and J by 5 bases, with 13 bases between them. CDR3 DNA: TGTGCCAGCAGCGCCTCAGGGGTTGATAATTCACCCCTCCACTTT. Encoded protein: CASSASGVDNSPLHF.

This clone was detected once. The chain employs TRBV7-6 and TRBJ2-1; no definite D call. V was trimmed by 4 bases and J by 4 bases, leaving 5 bases between them. The CDR3 loop spans 12 amino acids. Germline CDR1 is SGHVS and CDR2 is FNYEAQ. Here the CDR3 reads CASSSPYNEQFF. For the CDR3, the DNA is TGTGCCAGCAGCTCTCCATACAATGAGCAGTTCTTC.

The chain is built from TRBV19 and TRBJ1-1; D possibly corresponds to TRBD1 (5 bases). This CDR3 contains 13 residues. The V gene lost 5 bases and the J gene lost 3 bases, with 10 bases spanning the gap. Per the germline V gene, CDR1 is LNHDA and CDR2 is SQIVND (reference sequence). In nucleotides, the CDR3 is TGTGCCAGTAGTTTCTCAGGGTACACTGAAGCTTTCTTT. It is translated as CASSFSGYTEAFF.

The chain is built from TRBV18 and TRBJ2-3; D is unresolved. Germline V gene data show CDR1 as KGHSH and CDR2 as LQKENI. The CDR3 runs 14 residues. Trimming stripped 6 bases from V and 7 bases from J, with 17 bases between. The CDR3 nucleotides read TGTGCCAGCTCCCACGGGCAGCCAGCAAATACGCAGTATTTT. Translating gives CASSHGQPANTQYF.

The gene calls are TRBV2 and TRBJ2-7, with a possible D match to TRBD1 (6 bases). This CDR3 is 14 amino acids long. The V end lost 10 bases, the J end lost 5 bases, and 21 bases lay between the germline ends. Germline CDR1 and CDR2: SNHLY and FYNNEI. The CDR3 loop is CAIRRSYRDNEQYF. CDR3 bases: TGTGCCATTCGGCGGAGTTACAGGGACAACGAGCAGTACTTC.

The chain couples TRBV6-5 to TRBJ2-7; a weak D match, TRBD1 (5 bases). With 0 bases removed from V and 1 base from J, the gap between germline ends came to 10 bases. This CDR3 has 15 residues. Germline-derived CDR1 and CDR2 are MNHEY and SVGAGI. The CDR3 spells CASSYSTQGSYEQYF. CDR3 sequence (DNA): TGTGCCAGCAGTTACTCGACGCAGGGTTCCTACGAGCAGTACTTC.

V and J are TRBV5-1 and TRBJ1-4; D remains unclear. CDR3 length: 15 amino acids. Trimming left V 4 bases short and J 4 bases short, with 14 bases between. The germline V gene has CDR1 SGHRS and CDR2 YFSETQ. Here the CDR3 DNA reads TGCGCCAGCAGCCCGGGTACATACTTTAATGAAAAACTGTTTTTT. Translation: CASSPGTYFNEKLFF.

The CDR3 region is CASRLGPEDTEAFF. As DNA, the CDR3 is TGTGCCAGCAGGCTAGGCCCGGAGGACACTGAAGCTTTCTTT. The chain couples TRBV14 to TRBJ1-1; D gene uncertain. Per the germline V gene, CDR1 is SGHDN and CDR2 is FVKESK. V lost 6 bases and J lost 3, with 14 bases in between. CDR3 length: 14 amino acids.

The chain recombines TRBV18 with TRBJ2-3; the D is unclear. CDR3 length equals 14 residues. The germline gives CDR1 KGHSH, CDR2 LQKENI. Trimming took off 0 bases at V and 6 bases at J, with 10 bases between the two ends. CDR3 sequence (DNA): TGTGCCAGCTCACCACCCGGGCGGTTGGATACGCAGTATTTT. Translating gives CASSPPGRLDTQYF.

The chain has TRBV19 and TRBJ2-1, with D possibly TRBD1 on 5 matching bases. V lost 6 bases, J lost 1 base, and 13 bases lay in between. The CDR3 has 15 amino acids. Germline CDR1 reads LNHDA; CDR2 reads SQIVND (reference sequence). For the CDR3, the DNA is TGTGCCAGTAGCTACCAGGGATTGTCCTACAATGAGCAGTTCTTC. Its translation is CASSYQGLSYNEQFF.

CDR3 loop: CASSLGQGTSYEQYF. As DNA, the CDR3 is TGTGCCAGCAGCTTGGGACAGGGGACGTCCTACGAGCAGTACTTC. This chain uses TRBV5-4 with TRBJ2-7, with 8 bases aligning to TRBD1. The V gene's germline CDR1 is SGHNT and CDR2 YYREEE (reference sequence). Losses at the gene ends were 0 bases for V and 1 base for J; bases not matched to a gene: 3. The CDR3 has 15 amino acids. The variable domain in full, with the rest retrieved from reference TRBV5-4 and TRBJ2-7, is ETGVTQSPTHLIKTRGQQVTLRCSSQSGHNTVSWYQQALGQGPQFIFQYYREEENGRGNFPPRFSGLQFPNYSSELNVNALELDDSALYLCASSLGQGTSYEQYFGPGTRLTVT.

This clone was observed a few times. The chain employs TRBV7-3 and TRBJ1-1; possibly TRBD1 for D (5 bases). V lost 5 bases and J 2 bases, leaving 9 bases between the germline ends. Germline CDR1 SGHTA, CDR2 FQGTGA. The length of the CDR3 is 13 residues. As DNA, the CDR3 is TGTGCCAGCAGCCGACAGATAAACACTGAAGCTTTCTTT. Residues: CASSRQINTEAFF.

Only one count was recorded for this clone. The chain combines TRBV4-1 with TRBJ2-1; D uncertain. This CDR3 comprises 15 residues. Germline assignment: CDR1 MGHRA and CDR2 YSYEKL. V lost 0 bases to trimming and J lost 0 bases, with 6 bases between them. The CDR3 sequence: CASSQEGSSYNEQFF. In DNA, the CDR3 is TGCGCCAGCAGCCAAGAAGGCAGCTCCTACAATGAGCAGTTCTTC.

The chain links TRBV19 to TRBJ2-5; D remains ambiguous. V was cut by 7 bases and J by 2 bases, with 11 bases left in between. The CDR3 is 13 amino acids. Germline V gives CDR1 LNHDA, CDR2 SQIVND (reference sequence). The DNA of the CDR3 is TGTGCCAGTAATACGGACGGACAAGAGACCCAGTACTTC. It translates to CASNTDGQETQYF. The complete variable domain, with remaining parts taken from reference TRBV19 and TRBJ2-5, reads DGGITQSPKYLFRKEGQNVTLSCEQNLNHDAMYWYRQDPGQGLRLIYYSQIVNDFQKGDIAEGYSVSREKKESFPLTVTSAQKNPTAFYLCASNTDGQETQYFGPGTRLLVL.